The 18 T cell receptor beta chains below all came from one sample that was sequenced in a study of cytomegalovirus exposure and HLA in healthy donors (dated by TCRdb to 2016 to 2017). To prepare the library, the immunoSEQ multiplex PCR assay was applied. A mixture of 60 forward primers for TCR Vbeta segments and 13 reverse primers for TCR Jbeta segments was used in the multiplex PCR. TCRdb limited this immuneACCESS table to in-frame rearrangements with V and J called. A share of clones is missing; checked studies link under half to unresolved V genes, and the rest is unexplained. Across this sample there are some 110,000 clones, with roughly 78% seen only once. Roughly 1.7% of the sample is held by the ten biggest clonotypes. The sequencing input was PBMCs. The receptors were sampled from a middle-aged woman in good health and CMV-seronegative.

The chain is built from TRBV27 and TRBJ1-5, with D possibly TRBD1 on 6 matching bases. The ends were cut back, 3 bases at V and 7 bases at J, with 10 bases in the middle. Germline V CDR1 and CDR2: MNHEY, SMNVEV (reference sequence). The CDR3 totals 13 residues. CDR3 amino acids: CASSLQGSQPQHF. CDR3 DNA: TGTGCCAGCAGTTTGCAGGGGTCGCAGCCCCAGCATTTT.

This rearrangement joins TRBV18 to TRBJ1-5; 7 bases match TRBD1. Germline V gives CDR1 KGHSH, CDR2 LQKENI. Trimming cost V 3 bases and J 3 bases; bases outside gene matches: 5. The CDR3 has 15 residues. Here the CDR3 reads CASSPGTVINQPQHF. CDR3 coding DNA: TGTGCCAGCTCACCCGGGACAGTAATCAATCAGCCCCAGCATTTT.

Only a few counts were recorded for this clone. The chain combines TRBV5-4 with TRBJ1-3; tentative D call: TRBD1 (5 bases). Between the trimmed V and J ends, which lost 0 bases and 0 bases, there was a span of 13 bases. Germline CDR1 is SGHNT and CDR2 is YYREEE (reference sequence). This CDR3 spans 17 amino acids. This CDR3 reads CASSLGTGALSGNTIYF. DNA of the CDR3: TGTGCCAGCAGCTTGGGTACAGGTGCCCTCTCTGGAAACACCATATATTTT.

Of note for this clone: At the DNA level, this CDR3 is encoded by other sequences in the same sample as well. In DNA, the CDR3 is TGTGCCAGCAGCGTACAGATTACAGATACGCAGTATTTT. It translates to CASSVQITDTQYF. This sequence joins TRBV9 and TRBJ2-3; D unclear. The CDR3 totals 13 residues. The V gene's germline CDR1 is SGDLS and CDR2 YYNGEE. Trimming pared 1 base from V and 3 bases from J, leaving 6 bases between.

The chain links TRBV6-5 to TRBJ2-1, with 8 bases fitting TRBD1. With 6 bases clipped from V and 5 bases from J, the junction kept 9 bases outside the gene matches. The CDR3 contains 15 residues. Germline V gene lookup returns CDR1 MNHEY and CDR2 SVGAGI. CDR3 residues: CASRGMAGGNNEQFF. Here the CDR3 DNA reads TGTGCCAGCAGGGGGATGGCAGGGGGCAACAATGAGCAGTTCTTC.

The rearrangement joins TRBV27 to TRBJ2-1, with 10 positions matching TRBD2. Germline trimming cut 5 bases from V and 6 bases from J; bases unmatched to any gene: 10. In germline, CDR1 is MNHEY, CDR2 SMNVEV (reference sequence). This CDR3 has 16 residues. The CDR3 here is CASSPTLAGVGNEQFF. The CDR3, as DNA: TGTGCCAGCAGTCCCACTCTAGCGGGAGTGGGCAATGAGCAGTTCTTC.

V and J are TRBV18 and TRBJ2-7, with D possibly TRBD1 on 5 matching bases. V was shortened by 2 bases and J by 1 base, with 9 bases between the two germline ends. Per germline, CDR1 KGHSH and CDR2 LQKENI. The CDR3 has 14 amino acids. DNA for the CDR3: TGTGCCAGCTCACCAGCAGGGAAATCCTACGAGCAGTACTTC. It encodes CASSPAGKSYEQYF.

This chain uses TRBV15 with TRBJ2-2; 10 bases align to TRBD2. Unmatched junction bases numbered 17, after V lost 2 bases and J lost 2 bases. The germline V gene encodes CDR1 LNHNV and CDR2 YYDKDF (reference sequence). The CDR3 loop spans 21 amino acids. CDR3 in DNA: TGTGCCACCAGCAGATTCGAGGGTTTTGGGACTAGCGTAGGAAACACCGGGGAGCTGTTTTTT. Translated, it gives CATSRFEGFGTSVGNTGELFF.

The rearrangement uses TRBV6-5 and TRBJ1-5; a possible D gene is TRBD1 (5 bases). The CDR3 has 14 residues. CDR1 and CDR2 from the germline V gene are MNHEY and SVGAGI. The ends were cut back, 3 bases at V and 6 bases at J, with 12 bases in the middle. The CDR3 sequence is CASSYGGEGQPQHF. The CDR3 bases are TGTGCCAGCAGTTATGGGGGGGAGGGTCAGCCCCAGCATTTT.

This chain links TRBV28 with TRBJ1-4; TRBD1 agrees at 9 bases. The CDR3 consists of 15 residues. CDR1 is MDHEN and CDR2 is SYDVKM in the germline V gene. The V segment lost 3 bases and the J segment 4 bases; nucleotides outside the gene matches: 3. The CDR3 is CASSFLGQGNEKLFF. The CDR3 coding sequence is TGTGCCAGCAGTTTTTTGGGACAGGGTAATGAAAAACTGTTTTTT.

V usage is TRBV7-8 and J usage is TRBJ1-5; 9 nucleotides align to TRBD1. Trimming removed 5 bases from V and 3 bases from J; junction bases left unmatched: 11. There are 17 residues in the CDR3. CDR1 and CDR2 (germline): SGHVS, FQNEAQ. For the CDR3, the DNA is TGTGCCAGCAGCGAGACGAGGGACAGGGTATCCAATCAGCCCCAGCATTTT. It is translated as CASSETRDRVSNQPQHF.

The chain has TRBV5-1 and TRBJ2-7, with 8 nucleotides matching TRBD1. There are 16 residues in the CDR3. With 0 bases clipped from V and 4 bases from J, the junction kept 9 bases outside the gene matches. Germline assignment: CDR1 SGHRS and CDR2 YFSETQ. The DNA of the CDR3 is TGCGCCAGCAGCTTGGGGCAACTACAGGGGGTGTACGAGCAGTACTTC. Its protein product is CASSLGQLQGVYEQYF.

The V gene is TRBV29-1, the J gene TRBJ1-2, with 7 bases lining up with TRBD1. CDR3 length equals 13 residues. The ends lost 6 bases at V and 4 bases at J; junction bases unmatched: 8. Germline assignment: CDR1 SQVTM and CDR2 ANQGSEA. This chain's CDR3 is CSVSQGVGYGYTF. CDR3 sequence (DNA): TGCAGCGTCAGTCAGGGGGTTGGCTATGGCTACACCTTC.

CDR3 sequence (DNA): TGTGCCAGCAGTAAAACAGGGTTGTCTGGCTACACCTTC. This translates into CASSKTGLSGYTF. The rearrangement links TRBV6-5 to TRBJ1-2, with TRBD1 as a possible D gene (6 bases). Germline CDR1 is MNHEY and CDR2 is SVGAGI. The CDR3 sequence is 13 residues long. Trimming removed 5 bases from V and 7 bases from J, with 14 bases in between.

The J gene is TRBJ2-3, the V gene TRBV9, with 7 bases identical to TRBD2. The CDR3 has 14 amino acids. Trimming took 0 bases from V and 3 from J; bases not matched to a gene: 1. The germline V gene encodes CDR1 SGDLS and CDR2 YYNGEE. DNA of the CDR3: TGTGCCAGCAGCGTAGTCGGGGGGACAGATACGCAGTATTTT. Its protein product is CASSVVGGTDTQYF. The variable domain in full, completed from reference TRBV9 and TRBJ2-3, reads DSGVTQTPKHLITATGQRVTLRCSPRSGDLSVYWYQQSLDQGLQFLIQYYNGEERAKGNILERFSAQQFPDLHSELNLSSLELGDSALYFCASSVVGGTDTQYFGPGTRLTVL.

This clone has just a few counts. This chain connects TRBV7-9 to TRBJ2-3, with a possible D match to TRBD1 (6 bases). CDR3 length: 12 amino acids. Germline V CDR1 and CDR2: SEHNR, FQNEAQ (reference sequence). Between the trimmed V and J ends, which lost 6 bases and 7 bases, there was a span of 11 bases. CDR3 protein: CASRTGRNTQYF. The DNA of the CDR3 is TGTGCCAGCAGAACAGGGCGAAATACGCAGTATTTT.

This rearrangement joins TRBV2 to TRBJ2-1; D unresolved. This CDR3 has 16 amino acids. V gave up 4 bases and J gave up 0 bases, with 13 bases separating them. Germline values: CDR1 SNHLY, CDR2 FYNNEI. The CDR3 DNA reads as TGTGCCAGCAGTGGTGAGGTCCTGAGCTCCTACAATGAGCAGTTCTTC. As protein: CASSGEVLSSYNEQFF. Together with reference TRBV2 and TRBJ2-1, the CDR3 gives the full variable domain: EPEVTQTPSHQVTQMGQEVILRCVPISNHLYFYWYRQILGQKVEFLVSFYNNEISEKSEIFDDQFSVERPDGSNFTLKIRSTKLEDSAMYFCASSGEVLSSYNEQFFGPGTRLTVL.

The rearrangement uses TRBV11-2 and TRBJ2-5; tentative D call: TRBD2 (6 bases). The CDR3 is made up of 13 amino acids. Germline V gene sequence: CDR1 SGHAT, CDR2 FQNNGV. Trimming took 4 bases from V and 7 from J, leaving 13 bases between them. DNA of the CDR3: TGTGCCAGCAGCTGGGCTAGCGAGGGGACCCAGTACTTC. Translated, it gives CASSWASEGTQYF.